This entry lists 22 T cell receptor beta chains sequenced from one sample in a study of cytomegalovirus exposure and HLA in healthy donors. It was with 60 Vbeta and 13 Jbeta primers that the PCR ran. Measured with immunoSEQ multiplex PCR; TCRdb has only the in-frame clones, and not every one. This sample has around 150,000 clones; approximately 82% occur once, and the top ten carry less than 9.5%. The specimen was PBMCs. The receptor source for this set is a woman between 35 and 50 years old in good health and CMV-seropositive.

The chain links TRBV10-2 to TRBJ2-5; D not resolved. This CDR3 contains 11 residues. V was cut by 5 bases and J by 2 bases, with 3 bases left in between. Per the germline V gene, CDR1 is WSHSY and CDR2 is SAAADI. The CDR3 DNA reads as TGCGCCAGCAGTTTACAAGAGACCCAGTACTTC. Its protein is CASSLQETQYF.

The chain recombines TRBV5-6 with TRBJ2-3; TRBD1 aligns across 11 bases. This CDR3 is 14 amino acids long. CDR1 and CDR2 (germline): SGHDT, YYEEEE. V gave up 3 bases and J gave up 4 bases; unmatched junction bases: 1. CDR3 DNA sequence: TGTGCCAGCAGCTCGGGACAGGGGGCAGATACGCAGTATTTT. It encodes CASSSGQGADTQYF.

The chain couples TRBV28 to TRBJ1-6, with D possibly being TRBD1 (5 bases). CDR3 length: 15 amino acids. V was clipped by 5 bases and J by 6 bases, with 14 bases between them. Germline assignment: CDR1 MDHEN and CDR2 SYDVKM. CDR3 in amino acids: CASSPPGELNSPLHF. CDR3 bases: TGTGCCAGCAGTCCCCCGGGGGAACTTAATTCACCCCTCCACTTT.

This chain's CDR3 is CATSRGGGLGTYEQYF. The CDR3 bases are TGTGCCACCAGCAGAGGTGGCGGGCTCGGGACCTACGAGCAGTACTTC. This chain links TRBV15 with TRBJ2-7; D is possibly TRBD2 (5 bases). The length of the CDR3 is 16 residues. CDR1 and CDR2 from the germline V gene are LNHNV and YYDKDF (reference sequence). Trimming stripped 1 base from V and 2 bases from J, with 15 bases between.

The gene calls are TRBV6-5 and TRBJ1-4; D is unresolved. From germline, CDR1 is MNHEY and CDR2 SVGAGI. The CDR3 loop spans 14 amino acids. Trimming shortened V by 3 bases and J by 5 bases, and 10 bases separated the two germline ends. CDR3 sequence: CASSYGRKNEKLFF. The CDR3 DNA reads TGTGCCAGCAGTTATGGCAGGAAGAATGAAAAACTGTTTTTT.

The chain employs TRBV6-1 and TRBJ2-3, with 7 bases matching TRBD1. With 11 bases clipped from V and 1 base from J, the junction kept 6 bases outside the gene matches. Germline CDR1 MNHNS, CDR2 SASEGT. This CDR3 is built from 13 residues. This chain's CDR3 is CAVRTGGTDTQYF. CDR3 in DNA: TGTGCCGTTCGGACAGGAGGCACAGATACGCAGTATTTT.

The rearrangement uses TRBV7-2 and TRBJ2-5; 10 nucleotides match TRBD2. The ends lost 0 bases at V and 5 bases at J; junction bases unmatched: 9. The CDR3 extends over 17 amino acids. The germline V gene has CDR1 SGHTA and CDR2 FQGNSA. CDR3: CASSLASSGSKSETQYF. The CDR3 coding sequence is TGTGCCAGCAGCTTAGCGTCTAGCGGGAGCAAAAGTGAGACCCAGTACTTC.

The V and J genes are TRBV19 and TRBJ2-2; D might be TRBD2 (5 bases). CDR1 is LNHDA and CDR2 is SQIVND in the germline V gene (reference sequence). Deletions cut 10 bases from V and 1 base from J, with 22 bases between. There are 17 residues in the CDR3. The DNA for the CDR3 is TGTGCCACCAATGGGCGACACAGACGGGGGAACACCGGGGAGCTGTTTTTT. This codes for CATNGRHRRGNTGELFF.

The J gene is TRBJ2-2, the V gene TRBV21-1; TRBD2 is the table's D call, not checked against the DNA. TRBV21-1 is reported as a pseudogene. The length of the CDR3 is 11 residues. CDR3 protein: CASRFSGELFF. CDR3 sequence (DNA): TGTGCCAGCAGGTTCTCCGGGGAGCTGTTTTTT.

The CDR3: CASSRGILAGDGGTDTQYF. Written as DNA, the CDR3 is TGCGCCAGCAGCCGAGGGATACTAGCGGGAGATGGGGGCACAGATACGCAGTATTTT. This chain joins TRBV4-3 and TRBJ2-3, with TRBD2 matching 11 bases. The CDR3 consists of 19 residues. CDR1 LGHNA and CDR2 YSLEER come from the germline V gene. After removal of 4 bases from V and 1 base from J, the junction contained 13 bases not matched to a gene.

The chain recombines TRBV4-2 with TRBJ1-4; TRBD1 matches 10 bases. Germline CDR1 and CDR2: LGHNA and YNFKEQ. The V and J ends lost 4 bases and 7 bases, in that order; junction bases with no gene match: 3. The CDR3 has 14 residues. CDR3 coding DNA: TGTGCCAGCAGCCGTGGGACAGGGGTTGAAAAACTGTTTTTT. This encodes CASSRGTGVEKLFF.

The gene calls are TRBV28 and TRBJ2-7; the match to TRBD1 covers 9 bases. This CDR3 comprises 15 residues. The J segment lost 5 bases and the V segment lost 3 bases, leaving 8 bases of the junction unmatched. CDR1 is MDHEN, CDR2 SYDVKM, per germline. The CDR3 loop is CASSFTGTGWNEQYF. Here the CDR3 DNA reads TGTGCCAGCAGTTTTACCGGGACAGGGTGGAACGAGCAGTACTTC.

The V call is TRBV28, the J call TRBJ2-7, with 7 bases identical to TRBD1. Per the germline V gene, CDR1 is MDHEN and CDR2 is SYDVKM. V trimming: 6 bases; J trimming: 0 bases; junction bases outside the gene matches: 5. The CDR3 consists of 14 residues. CDR3 sequence reads: CASSHRGSSYEQYF. DNA of the CDR3: TGTGCCAGCAGCCACAGGGGTTCCTCCTACGAGCAGTACTTC.

The chain combines TRBV28 with TRBJ2-7; D might be TRBD1 (7 bases). The CDR3 contains 17 residues. With 5 bases removed from V and 4 bases from J, the gap between germline ends came to 24 bases. Germline values: CDR1 MDHEN, CDR2 SYDVKM. CDR3 region: CASSTSSWQGGLYEQYF. In DNA form, the CDR3 reads TGTGCCAGCAGTACCTCGAGCTGGCAGGGGGGACTTTACGAGCAGTACTTC.

The chain carries TRBV29-1 and TRBJ1-1; weak D call: TRBD1 (6 bases). This CDR3 has 13 amino acids. The germline CDR1 and CDR2 sequences are SQVTM and ANQGSEA. The V gene lost 4 bases and the J gene lost 0 bases, with 9 bases spanning the gap. Written as DNA, the CDR3 is TGCAGCGTTGTAACAGGGCTGAACACTGAAGCTTTCTTT. This gives the protein CSVVTGLNTEAFF.

V gene TRBV9 combines with J gene TRBJ2-2, with D uncertain. V lost 4 bases, J lost 7 bases, and 14 bases lay in between. From germline, CDR1 is SGDLS and CDR2 YYNGEE. The CDR3 covers 14 residues. CDR3 loop: CASSPRSTGGELFF. The CDR3 nucleotides are TGTGCCAGCAGCCCCCGTAGTACTGGCGGGGAGCTGTTTTTT.

This clone was recorded only once. J is TRBJ2-5 and V is TRBV9; 7 bases are shared with TRBD2. Germline CDR1 SGDLS, CDR2 YYNGEE. With 0 bases clipped from V and 2 bases from J, the junction kept 4 bases outside the gene matches. The CDR3 is 15 amino acids. The CDR3 is CASSVGLAFQETQYF. The CDR3, as DNA: TGTGCCAGCAGCGTAGGACTAGCTTTTCAAGAGACCCAGTACTTC.

The J gene is TRBJ2-7, the V gene TRBV19; the D gene is possibly TRBD2 (5 bases). Trimming took off 4 bases at V and 4 bases at J, with 17 bases between the two ends. Germline CDR1 and CDR2: LNHDA and SQIVND (reference sequence). This CDR3 has 15 amino acids. CDR3 nucleotides: TGTGCCAGTAGTACCCCGCGAGGAGGATTATACGAGCAGTACTTC. Protein: CASSTPRGGLYEQYF.

This clone has ten or more counts. This chain connects TRBV7-9 to TRBJ1-4; no clear D gene. The CDR3 contains 14 residues. Germline CDR1 SEHNR, CDR2 FQNEAQ (reference sequence). Trimming pared 5 bases from V and 5 bases from J, leaving 12 bases between. Written as DNA, the CDR3 is TGTGCCAGCAGCCCGCCTTGGGAGAATGAAAAACTGTTTTTT. Translating it yields CASSPPWENEKLFF.

V gene TRBV5-1 combines with J gene TRBJ1-1; 9 bases line up with TRBD1. Germline trimming cut 2 bases from V and 5 bases from J; bases unmatched to any gene: 7. The CDR3 is made up of 15 amino acids. Germline values: CDR1 SGHRS, CDR2 YFSETQ. The CDR3 here is CASSFLQGQGTEAFF. The CDR3 DNA reads as TGCGCCAGCAGCTTCCTCCAGGGACAGGGTACTGAAGCTTTCTTT.

The chain combines TRBV7-2 with TRBJ1-5, with D possibly TRBD1 on 6 matching bases. Per germline, CDR1 SGHTA and CDR2 FQGNSA. The CDR3 consists of 15 residues. Trimming stripped 3 bases from V and 4 bases from J, with 13 bases between. CDR3 sequence: CASSLDSHSNQPQHF. CDR3 DNA: TGTGCCAGCAGCTTGGACAGCCATAGTAATCAGCCCCAGCATTTT.

The rearrangement uses TRBV19 and TRBJ2-5, with 11 bases identical to TRBD2. The last part of the DNA fits TRBJ2-7 better; the J call may be wrong. The CDR3 loop spans 15 amino acids. CDR1 is LNHDA and CDR2 is SQIVND in the germline V gene (reference sequence). CDR3: CASSITSGSRSEQYF. DNA of the CDR3: TGTGCCAGTAGTATCACTAGCGGGAGTAGGAGCGAGCAGTACTTC.